The 23 T cell receptor beta chains listed next were all sequenced from one sample in a study of cytomegalovirus exposure and HLA in healthy donors. Amplification used 60 Vbeta primers and 13 Jbeta primers. Libraries were prepared by immunoSEQ multiplex PCR; TCRdb keeps only in-frame clonotypes and omits some of them. This sample has approximately 160,000 clones; about three quarters occur once, and the top ten carry about 3.1%. What was sequenced was PBMCs. The receptors originated from a woman between 50 and 59 years old in good health and CMV-seropositive.

This clone was detected only once. V usage is TRBV7-2 and J usage is TRBJ2-7; 11 positions agree with TRBD2. This CDR3 region has 14 residues. Trimming cost V 5 bases and J 5 bases; bases outside gene matches: 5. CDR1 is SGHTA, CDR2 FQGNSA, per germline. The CDR3 sequence is CASSHTSGGDEQYF. The DNA of the CDR3 is TGTGCCAGCAGCCACACTAGCGGGGGTGACGAGCAGTACTTC.

The chain recombines TRBV5-4 with TRBJ2-7; 12 bases are shared with TRBD2. Germline lookup yields CDR1 SGHNT and CDR2 YYREEE (reference sequence). The V segment lost 2 bases and the J segment 5 bases; nucleotides outside the gene matches: 2. The CDR3 covers 14 residues. DNA for the CDR3: TGTGCCAGCAGCTTAACTAGCGGGAGGCACGAGCAGTACTTC. Its protein product is CASSLTSGRHEQYF.

V is TRBV15 and J is TRBJ2-1; TRBD2 is a possible D gene (5 bases). This CDR3 contains 16 residues. Per germline, CDR1 LNHNV and CDR2 YYDKDF (reference sequence). Trimming took 7 bases from V and 7 from J, leaving 23 bases between them. CDR3 amino acids: CATNGKSGTPRNEQFF. In DNA, the CDR3 is TGTGCCACCAACGGAAAATCGGGAACTCCAAGGAATGAGCAGTTCTTC.

This sequence joins TRBV10-3 and TRBJ2-3; weak D call: TRBD2 (5 bases). CDR3 size: 13 residues. Germline CDR1 ENHRY, CDR2 SYGVKD. The V and J ends lost 4 bases and 1 base respectively, with 6 bases between them. The CDR3 DNA reads TGTGCCATCAGTGCCGGGGGCACAGATACGCAGTATTTT. Its protein is CAISAGGTDTQYF.

The chain joins TRBV5-6 to TRBJ1-5; a weak D match, TRBD1 (5 bases). The V gene lost 0 bases and the J gene lost 4 bases, with 11 bases spanning the gap. Germline assignment: CDR1 SGHDT and CDR2 YYEEEE. The CDR3 spans 15 residues. The CDR3 spells CASSLGWGSNQPQHF. In nucleotides, the CDR3 is TGTGCCAGCAGCTTGGGTTGGGGCTCGAATCAGCCCCAGCATTTT.

This chain uses TRBV4-1 with TRBJ2-3, with D possibly TRBD2 on 6 matching bases. The CDR3 has 15 residues. Germline values: CDR1 MGHRA, CDR2 YSYEKL. The V and J ends lost 1 base and 1 base respectively, with 9 bases between them. The CDR3 is CASSQVLAGTDTQYF. The CDR3 DNA follows: TGCGCCAGCAGCCAAGTTTTAGCGGGCACAGATACGCAGTATTTT.

The chain joins TRBV2 to TRBJ1-2; D uncertain. V lost 2 bases, J lost 2 bases, and 15 bases lay in between. The CDR3 consists of 16 residues. CDR1 is SNHLY and CDR2 is FYNNEI in the germline V gene. CDR3 bases: TGTGCCAGCAGTGAACGGGCCTCCGGCGGGAACTATGGCTACACCTTC. It translates to CASSERASGGNYGYTF.

The chain uses TRBV28 and TRBJ1-4; 8 nucleotides align to TRBD1. Germline CDR1 and CDR2: MDHEN and SYDVKM. V gave up 5 bases and J gave up 13 bases; unmatched junction bases: 12. This CDR3 spans 14 amino acids. The CDR3 is CASSAIQGGLRLFF. CDR3 DNA sequence: TGTGCCAGCAGTGCCATACAGGGGGGACTCCGACTGTTTTTT. Filled out from reference TRBV28 and TRBJ1-4, the complete variable domain reads DVKVTQSSRYLVKRTGEKVFLECVQDMDHENMFWYRQDPGLGLRLIYFSYDVKMKEKGDIPEGYSVSREKKERFSLILESASTNQTSMYLCASSAIQGGLRLFFGSGTQLSVL.

On this clone: The junction differs from germline at one of its ends, possibly a read error. The rearrangement links TRBV11-3 to TRBJ1-1; 8 bases are a match to TRBD1. Germline V gene lookup returns CDR1 SGHNT and CDR2 YENEEA. The CDR3 covers 14 residues. The CDR3 loop reads CASSLGQGYTGAFF. The CDR3, as DNA: TGTGCCAGCAGCTTAGGACAGGGGTACACTGGAGCTTTCTTT.

This clone was counted a single time. The rearrangement uses TRBV2 and TRBJ1-6; no reliable D call. CDR3 size: 14 residues. Germline V gives CDR1 SNHLY, CDR2 FYNNEI. V gave up 4 bases and J gave up 5 bases, with 9 bases separating them. CDR3 sequence (DNA): TGTGCCAGCAGTGTATGGCTGAATAATTCACCCCTCCACTTT. Translation gives CASSVWLNNSPLHF. The full variable domain, completed using reference TRBV2 and TRBJ1-6, is EPEVTQTPSHQVTQMGQEVILRCVPISNHLYFYWYRQILGQKVEFLVSFYNNEISEKSEIFDDQFSVERPDGSNFTLKIRSTKLEDSAMYFCASSVWLNNSPLHFGNGTRLTVT.

The J gene is TRBJ1-3, the V gene TRBV30; D is uncertain. This CDR3 is built from 15 residues. CDR1 is GTSNPN and CDR2 is SVGIG in the germline V gene (reference sequence). V was pared by 0 bases and J by 1 base, with 10 bases between. The CDR3 region has the DNA TGTGCCTGGAGTGTACCTACGGGTTCTGGAAACACCATATATTTT. This gives the protein CAWSVPTGSGNTIYF.

The V and J genes are TRBV30 and TRBJ1-2; D gene ambiguous. Germline CDR1 GTSNPN, CDR2 SVGIG (reference sequence). The length of the CDR3 is 11 residues. Trimming cost V 0 bases and J 7 bases, with 6 bases left between them. In DNA, the CDR3 is TGTGCCTGGAGTGTTTTTAGTGGCTACACCTTC. Translating gives CAWSVFSGYTF.

The chain couples TRBV4-3 to TRBJ1-2, with 11 bases aligning to TRBD1. Germline V lookup: CDR1 LGHNA, CDR2 YSLEER. This CDR3 comprises 15 residues. The junction had 5 bases not matched to a gene; V was cut back by 4 bases and J by 4 bases. In nucleotides, the CDR3 is TGCGCCAGCAGCCTCGGACAGGGGGCGGCCTATGGCTACACCTTC. Translated: CASSLGQGAAYGYTF.

This rearrangement joins TRBV5-1 to TRBJ2-3; a possible D gene is TRBD1 (5 bases). CDR3 length: 14 amino acids. Germline CDR1 reads SGHRS; CDR2 reads YFSETQ. Trimming removed 3 bases from V and 4 bases from J, with 12 bases in between. CDR3 residues: CASSSGRASDTQYF. The DNA of the CDR3 is TGCGCCAGCAGCTCCGGCAGGGCATCAGATACGCAGTATTTT.

The rearrangement joins TRBV6-5 to TRBJ1-1; 8 bases match TRBD1. The CDR3 contains 12 residues. J gave up 7 bases and V 2 bases, and 0 bases lay outside the gene matches. CDR1 and CDR2 from the germline V gene are MNHEY and SVGAGI. As DNA, the CDR3 is TGTGCCAGCAGTTACGGACAGGGTGAAGCTTTCTTT. This translates into CASSYGQGEAFF.

The chain recombines TRBV19 with TRBJ1-2; D is uncertain. The CDR3 is 14 amino acids. Germline V gene data show CDR1 as LNHDA and CDR2 as SQIVND (reference sequence). V was shortened by 1 base and J by 5 bases, with 11 bases between the two germline ends. CDR3 nucleotide sequence: TGTGCCAGTAGTATAGGGCACAGCAGTTATGGCTACACCTTC. Its translation: CASSIGHSSYGYTF.

V usage is TRBV6-1 and J usage is TRBJ1-1; a possible D gene is TRBD1 (6 bases). This CDR3 region has 15 residues. Trimming pared 7 bases from V and 1 base from J, leaving 16 bases between. Germline V gene sequence: CDR1 MNHNS, CDR2 SASEGT. In nucleotides, the CDR3 is TGTGCCAGCACCACCCTACAGGGTGCGAACACTGAAGCTTTCTTT. As protein: CASTTLQGANTEAFF.

Only a few counts were recorded for this clone. The V and J genes are TRBV29-1 and TRBJ1-4; tentatively, D is TRBD1 (6 bases). The CDR3 extends over 13 amino acids. The germline V and J ends were trimmed by 5 bases and 8 bases, with 15 bases remaining between them. CDR1 and CDR2 from the germline V gene are SQVTM and ANQGSEA. Here the CDR3 DNA reads TGCAGCGTTAGGGGGATAGAGCGAGAAAAACTGTTTTTT. The encoded protein is CSVRGIEREKLFF.

This chain links TRBV6-5 with TRBJ2-3; 7 nucleotides align to TRBD1. V shed 5 bases and J 3 bases; nucleotides not matched to a gene: 8. This CDR3 has 15 amino acids. The germline V gene encodes CDR1 MNHEY and CDR2 SVGAGI. This CDR3 reads CASSNDRVRTDTQYF. CDR3 DNA sequence: TGTGCCAGCAGTAACGACAGGGTCCGGACAGATACGCAGTATTTT.

This rearrangement joins TRBV2 to TRBJ1-4; possible D gene TRBD1, 5 bases. CDR3 length: 13 amino acids. Germline V gives CDR1 SNHLY, CDR2 FYNNEI. V gave up 8 bases and J gave up 8 bases, with 15 bases separating them. CDR3 nucleotide sequence: TGTGCCAGCGATGGACAAGCCAAGGAAAAACTGTTTTTT. Translation: CASDGQAKEKLFF.

The chain is built from TRBV7-2 and TRBJ1-1, with 8 bases lining up with TRBD1. This CDR3 has 15 amino acids. The V gene end was trimmed by 4 bases and the J gene end by 2 bases; junction bases not matched to a gene: 6. Germline assignment: CDR1 SGHTA and CDR2 FQGNSA. The CDR3 protein is CASSSRTGRNTEAFF. The CDR3 region has the DNA TGTGCCAGCAGCTCACGGACAGGGCGAAACACTGAAGCTTTCTTT.

The CDR3 loop reads CATSTDRGTYTDTQYF. In DNA, the CDR3 is TGTGCCACCAGCACGGACAGGGGGACCTACACAGATACGCAGTATTTT. V and J are TRBV15 and TRBJ2-3; 10 nucleotides agree with TRBD1. The germline V gene has CDR1 LNHNV and CDR2 YYDKDF (reference sequence). This CDR3 contains 16 residues. V was clipped by 4 bases and J by 2 bases; unmatched bases: 6.

CDR3 loop: CASSGGNTDTQYF. The CDR3 DNA is TGTGCCAGCAGTGGGGGCAACACAGATACGCAGTATTTT. The chain carries TRBV6-1 and TRBJ2-3; a weak D match, TRBD1 (5 bases). The V end lost 4 bases, the J end lost 2 bases, and 7 bases lay between the germline ends. Per the germline V gene, CDR1 is MNHNS and CDR2 is SASEGT. The CDR3 length is 13 residues.